This T cell receptor beta chain was identified during a study of blood T cell repertoires in COVID-19. At the level of the study: Samples came from the United States, Italy and Spain, spanning acute and convalescent COVID-19. Sources were T cells, B-cell-depleted T cells, or PBMCs; the material itself was cDNA or gDNA.

In the authors' methods: Quantification of nucleated cells was approximated via reference gene primer amplification. Profiling relied on immunoSEQ multiplex PCR, and the TCRdb table lists in-frame clones only, not all of them. The V and J calls and clone size were taken over from that table, and D and trimming were inferred from the DNA. Of under 200,000 clones in the sample, 84% were seen once. CDR1 is SGHDT and CDR2 is YYEEEE in the germline V gene. This CDR3 is 15 amino acids long. V lost 0 bases and J lost 3; bases outside the gene matches: 6. Input material: peripheral blood. The rearrangement links TRBV5-6 to TRBJ2-7; 7 bases are a match to TRBD1. The TCR was taken from a human donor with acute or convalescent COVID-19. The donor label of this sample is uncertain. The CDR3 loop reads CASSLVGTANYEQYF. CDR3 nucleotide sequence: TGTGCCAGCAGCTTGGTCGGGACAGCAAACTACGAGCAGTACTTC.